This T cell receptor (beta chain) is from a study of T cells in Graves' hyperthyroidism and ophthalmopathy. Whole-study context: Sampling of peripheral blood happened at initial diagnosis, prior to any treatment.

The CDR3 runs 12 residues. Trimming took off 4 bases at V and 5 bases at J, with 6 bases between the two ends. CDR1 and CDR2 (germline): LNHDA, SQIVND (reference sequence). Amplification of TCR beta CDR3 regions used RNA as the template. Initially, a first-round RT-PCR of the TCR CDR3 employed the HTBI primer set. TCRdb called the multiplex PCR reads again in MiXCR, with one record for every CDR3 protein. The sample lists around 200,000 distinct CDR3 sequences, 15% to 20% seen once, with roughly 44% in the top ten. Diagnoses were established using clinical symptoms, serum thyroxine and TRAb, thyroid ultrasound and orbital computed tomography.

The sequence derives from a man aged 35 to 55 with Graves' hyperthyroidism. The chain carries TRBV19 and TRBJ2-1; no reliable D call. Sequencing was done on a sample of blood. In DNA, the CDR3 is TGTGCCAGTAGTACAGTAGACAATGAGCAGTTCTTC. The encoded protein is CASSTVDNEQFF.